The source of this TCR beta chain is a study of T cell responses to AZD1222 COVID-19 vaccine. Study-level points and caveats: Baseline seropositivity characterized only six AZD1222 recipients. White British donors predominated, females outnumbered males, and clonal diversity was possibly underestimated. Regions 160-218 and 743-854 held dominance among vaccine-associated CD4 TCRs, which spanned spike.

As concerns this clone: The antigen is unknown.

The CDR3 has 13 residues. V dropped 8 bases and J dropped 4; count of bases not matched to a gene: 6. Germline V gene data show CDR1 as MNHEY and CDR2 as SVGAGI. TCRdb keeps only in-frame clones here, not all; method: immunoSEQ multiplex PCR. The table shows about 160,000 clones, with about 89% occurring only once. The chain recombines TRBV6-5 with TRBJ1-1; the match to TRBD1 covers 8 bases. This specimen was peripheral blood, taken on day 0 of AZD1222 vaccination. The TCR originated in an adult in good health. CDR3 sequence: CASCATGGTEAFF. CDR3 bases: TGTGCCAGCTGCGCTACAGGGGGCACTGAAGCTTTCTTT.